The 18 T cell receptor beta chains below come from one sample, sequenced in a study of T cells in Graves' hyperthyroidism and ophthalmopathy. TCR beta CDR3 region amplification was performed from RNA transcripts. An initial round of RT-PCR targeting the TCR CDR3 relied on the HTBI primer set. TCRdb used MiXCR to reprocess the multiplex PCR reads, holding one entry per CDR3 protein. The data contain approximately 370,000 distinct CDR3 sequences, approximately 17% of them seen just once; the ten biggest clones take up 34%. The sequencing input was blood. The receptors were gathered from a woman aged 25-40 years with Graves' hyperthyroidism that later progressed to Graves' ophthalmopathy.

This clonotype was observed at least ten times. The rearrangement links TRBV28 to TRBJ1-5, with 9 bases lining up with TRBD1. V shed 2 bases, J shed 3 bases, and the junction held 11 bases outside the gene matches. CDR1 and CDR2 (germline): MDHEN, SYDVKM. The CDR3 runs to 18 residues. In nucleotides, the CDR3 is TGTGCCAGCAGTTTAATCAGTGGGACAGGGACTAACAATCAGCCCCAGCATTTT. It codes for CASSLISGTGTNNQPQHF.

This clonotype was observed a handful of times. The chain joins TRBV3-1 to TRBJ2-2; D is unresolved. V lost 0 bases to trimming and J lost 0 bases, with 8 bases between them. There are 16 residues in the CDR3. Germline CDR1 and CDR2: LGHDT and YNNKEL (reference sequence). For the CDR3, the DNA is TGTGCCAGCAGCCAAGAGTACCTAGCGAACACCGGGGAGCTGTTTTTT. Its translation is CASSQEYLANTGELFF. Full variable domain (missing parts from reference TRBV3-1 and TRBJ2-2): DTAVSQTPKYLVTQMGNDKSIKCEQNLGHDTMYWYKQDSKKFLKIMFSYNNKELIINETVPNRFSPKSPDKAHLNLHINSLELGDSAVYFCASSQEYLANTGELFFGEGSRLTVL.

This clonotype was seen repeatedly, ten times or more. V usage is TRBV12-3 or TRBV12-4 and J usage is TRBJ1-5, with D possibly being TRBD1 (5 bases). Deletions cut 6 bases from V and 2 bases from J, with 17 bases between. CDR3 length: 16 residues. The CDR3 loop reads CASSRAGSGGNQPQHF. DNA of the CDR3: TGTGCCAGCAGCCGAGCAGGGTCAGGCGGCAATCAGCCCCAGCATTTT.

The chain recombines TRBV9 with TRBJ2-3; 11 bases map to TRBD2. This CDR3 comprises 15 residues. The V gene end was trimmed by 2 bases and the J gene end by 5 bases; junction bases not matched to a gene: 4. Per the germline V gene, CDR1 is SGDLS and CDR2 is YYNGEE. The CDR3 DNA reads TGTGCCAGCAGCGTCTATAGCGGGGGGGTAGATACGCAGTATTTT. Its translation: CASSVYSGGVDTQYF.

This clonotype was observed a few times. The chain employs TRBV7-9 and TRBJ1-2, with D unclear. This CDR3 comprises 13 residues. V was clipped by 5 bases and J by 5 bases, with 12 bases between them. Per the germline V gene, CDR1 is SEHNR and CDR2 is FQNEAQ (reference sequence). CDR3 DNA sequence: TGTGCCAGCAGCGTATTTACTGCTTATGGCTACACCTTC. Translating gives CASSVFTAYGYTF.

This chain connects TRBV11-2 to TRBJ2-7, with 10 nucleotides matching TRBD2. J lost 4 bases, V lost 4 bases, and 7 bases had no gene match. This CDR3 has 15 amino acids. CDR1 is SGHAT and CDR2 is FQNNGV in the germline V gene. CDR3 in amino acids: CASSSLTSGRYEQYF. The CDR3, as DNA: TGTGCCAGCAGCTCGTTGACTAGCGGGCGATACGAGCAGTACTTC.

This clonotype was observed a few times. This chain uses TRBV7-9 with TRBJ2-3, with 11 bases that match TRBD2. The CDR3 is 16 residues long. The ends lost 4 bases at V and 0 bases at J; junction bases unmatched: 3. Germline V CDR1 and CDR2: SEHNR, FQNEAQ (reference sequence). CDR3 sequence: CASSSRTSGSTDTQYF. CDR3 nucleotides: TGTGCCAGCAGCTCGAGGACTAGCGGGAGCACAGATACGCAGTATTTT.

There are a few counts of this clonotype. The gene calls are TRBV7-9 and TRBJ2-7; 10 bases fit TRBD2. The V segment lost 6 bases and the J segment 1 base; nucleotides outside the gene matches: 6. The CDR3 totals 15 residues. Per germline, CDR1 SEHNR and CDR2 FQNEAQ (reference sequence). The chain's CDR3 is CASSTGTSDSYEQYF. The CDR3 DNA follows: TGTGCCAGCAGTACCGGGACTAGCGATTCCTACGAGCAGTACTTC.

This clonotype was seen at least ten times. The chain employs TRBV28 and TRBJ2-7, with 7 bases aligning to TRBD2. Trimming took 5 bases from V and 0 from J; bases not matched to a gene: 19. Per germline, CDR1 MDHEN and CDR2 SYDVKM. There are 19 residues in the CDR3. The CDR3 sequence: CASSELPGRGLLISYEQYF. In DNA, the CDR3 is TGTGCCAGCAGTGAACTACCGGGGAGGGGCCTCCTGATCTCCTACGAGCAGTACTTC.

About this clonotype: Just one base apart from a much larger clone, this may be a read error. The chain has TRBV7-2 and TRBJ1-6, with TRBD1 as a possible D gene (5 bases). Per germline, CDR1 SGHTA and CDR2 FQGNSA. With 5 bases removed from V and 11 bases from J, the gap between germline ends came to 13 bases. This CDR3 contains 13 residues. CDR3 sequence (DNA): TGTACCAGCAGCCCGGGGGGGAAGGCACCCCTCCACTTT. Its translation: CTSSPGGKAPLHF.

This clonotype was observed at least ten times. The rearrangement uses TRBV12-3 or TRBV12-4 and TRBJ2-7; D is undetermined. Trimming shortened V by 4 bases and J by 0 bases, and 7 bases separated the two germline ends. The CDR3 has 13 residues. The CDR3 here is CASSSPDSYEQYF. In nucleotides, the CDR3 is TGTGCCAGCAGTTCCCCGGACTCCTACGAGCAGTACTTC.

This clonotype was recorded once. The V and J genes are TRBV5-1 and TRBJ2-1, with TRBD2 identical over 12 bases. Germline V gives CDR1 SGHRS, CDR2 YFSETQ. The CDR3 runs to 16 residues. Losses at the gene ends were 0 bases for V and 8 bases for J; bases not matched to a gene: 6. CDR3 amino acids: CASSLVLAGGHYEQFF. The CDR3 DNA follows: TGCGCCAGCAGCTTGGTGCTAGCGGGAGGGCATTATGAGCAGTTCTTC. Full variable domain (missing parts from reference TRBV5-1 and TRBJ2-1): KAGVTQTPRYLIKTRGQQVTLSCSPISGHRSVSWYQQTPGQGLQFLFEYFSETQRNKGNFPGRFSGRQFSNSRSEMNVSTLELGDSALYLCASSLVLAGGHYEQFFGPGTRLTVL.

J is TRBJ1-2 and V is TRBV4-1; 9 bases fit TRBD1. This CDR3 contains 15 residues. V dropped 1 base and J dropped 7; count of bases not matched to a gene: 7. Germline V gives CDR1 MGHRA, CDR2 YSYEKL. CDR3 DNA sequence: TGCGCCAGCAGCCAAGTAGGGACAGGGAAGGGTGGCTACACCTTC. Protein product: CASSQVGTGKGGYTF.

The V gene is TRBV20-1, the J gene TRBJ2-4; D might be TRBD1 or TRBD2, each matching 5 bases. Trimming took 8 bases from V and 6 from J, leaving 20 bases between them. The CDR3 runs 14 residues. Germline CDR1 and CDR2: DFQATT and SNEGSKA (reference sequence). The CDR3 spells CSTTRDRTVNIQYF. The DNA for the CDR3 is TGCAGTACCACAAGGGACCGAACGGTAAACATTCAGTACTTC.

This clonotype was seen repeatedly, ten times or more. The chain links TRBV5-5 to TRBJ2-3; D is uncertain. Germline V gives CDR1 SGHKS, CDR2 YYEKEE (reference sequence). This CDR3 comprises 15 residues. V dropped 2 bases and J dropped 2 bases, with 12 bases sitting between them. The chain's CDR3 is CASSFLTDITDTQYF. The CDR3 region has the DNA TGTGCCAGCAGCTTCCTGACGGATATCACAGATACGCAGTATTTT.

This clonotype showed up many times. The rearrangement joins TRBV2 to TRBJ2-1, with 8 nucleotides matching TRBD2. CDR3 size: 16 residues. Trimming at V came to 4 bases and at J to 3 bases, leaving 8 bases not matched to a gene. Looked up from germline, CDR1 is SNHLY and CDR2 is FYNNEI. Written as DNA, the CDR3 is TGTGCCAGCAGTGGAGGACTAGCTCGGTACTACAATGAGCAGTTCTTC. Translating gives CASSGGLARYYNEQFF.

This clonotype was picked up many times. This rearrangement joins TRBV28 to TRBJ1-1; D is undetermined. This CDR3 is 15 amino acids long. Trimming cost V 3 bases and J 0 bases, with 11 bases left between them. In germline, CDR1 is MDHEN, CDR2 SYDVKM. CDR3 residues: CASSFVGFMNTEAFF. The DNA for the CDR3 is TGTGCCAGCAGTTTTGTGGGCTTCATGAACACTGAAGCTTTCTTT.

This clonotype was seen many times. The J gene is TRBJ2-1, the V gene TRBV30, with D unresolved. CDR1 GTSNPN and CDR2 SVGIG come from the germline V gene (reference sequence). The CDR3 contains 13 residues. The DNA for the CDR3 is TGTGGCATTCTCGAGAGCTCCTACAATGAGCAGTTCTTC. As protein: CGILESSYNEQFF.